What follows are 12 T cell receptor beta chains derived from one specimen sequenced in a study of neurological immune-mediated disorders. TCRdb re-called the 5' RACE reads through MiXCR, storing one row per CDR3 protein. The table includes some 60,000 distinct CDR3 sequences, roughly 3.2% detected once. Sequenced input: PBMCs. All receptors come from a woman in her twenties or thirties with multiple sclerosis.

This clonotype showed up many times. The J gene is TRBJ2-1, the V gene TRBV7-3; 10 positions match TRBD2. The V and J ends lost 5 bases and 5 bases, in that order; junction bases with no gene match: 6. The CDR3 is 15 amino acids. The germline CDR1 and CDR2 sequences are SGHTA and FQGTGA. The CDR3 here is CASSEGLAAHNEQFF. CDR3 nucleotide sequence: TGTGCCAGCAGCGAAGGACTAGCGGCTCACAATGAGCAGTTCTTC. The full variable domain, rest sourced from reference TRBV7-3 and TRBJ2-1, is GAGVSQTPSNKVTEKGKYVELRCDPISGHTALYWYRQSLGQGPEFLIYFQGTGAADDSGLPNDRFFAVRPEGSVSTLKIQRTERGDSAVYLCASSEGLAAHNEQFFGPGTRLTVL.

This clonotype has ten or more counts. This chain connects TRBV5-1 to TRBJ1-2; D perhaps matches TRBD1 (5 bases). CDR3 length: 12 amino acids. Germline lookup yields CDR1 SGHRS and CDR2 YFSETQ. V shed 7 bases and J shed 5 bases, with 12 bases lying between them. CDR3 region: CASGTGGYGYTF. In DNA, the CDR3 is TGCGCCAGCGGGACCGGTGGGTATGGCTACACCTTC.

To note about this clonotype: An end of the junction differs from the germline gene, which may be a read error. The rearrangement uses TRBV7-8 and TRBJ1-6; D gene unclear. CDR3 length equals 12 residues. Germline loops: CDR1 SGHVS, CDR2 FQNEAQ. CDR3 loop: CASSLEPSPLNF. Here the CDR3 DNA reads TGTGCCAGCAGCTTAGAACCATCACCCCTCAACTTT.

In this sample, this clonotype turned up a few times. Mismatch with germline at one junction end may stem from a read error. The rearrangement uses TRBV5-5 and TRBJ1-5; D gene ambiguous. This CDR3 has 13 residues. In germline, CDR1 is SGHKS, CDR2 YYEKEE (reference sequence). CDR3: CASSLEGEQPQNF. DNA of the CDR3: TGTGCCAGCAGCTTGGAGGGAGAACAGCCCCAGAATTTT.

This clonotype was seen ten or more times. The chain couples TRBV3-1 to TRBJ1-1; TRBD1 agrees at 8 bases. The junction had 4 bases not matched to a gene; V was cut back by 2 bases and J by 5 bases. Germline loops: CDR1 LGHDT, CDR2 YNNKEL (reference sequence). This CDR3 has 14 residues. The CDR3: CASSQPDRETEAFF. The CDR3, as DNA: TGTGCCAGCAGCCAACCGGACAGGGAAACTGAAGCTTTCTTT. The full variable domain, its missing parts supplied by reference TRBV3-1 and TRBJ1-1, is DTAVSQTPKYLVTQMGNDKSIKCEQNLGHDTMYWYKQDSKKFLKIMFSYNNKELIINETVPNRFSPKSPDKAHLNLHINSLELGDSAVYFCASSQPDRETEAFFGQGTRLTVV.

This clonotype showed up many times. The chain has TRBV7-6 and TRBJ2-3, with 7 bases fitting TRBD1. Germline V gene data show CDR1 as SGHVS and CDR2 as FNYEAQ. CDR3 size: 15 residues. V shed 1 base, J shed 0 bases, and the junction held 1 base outside the gene matches. The CDR3 loop is CASSLGTGSTDTQYF. The CDR3, as DNA: TGTGCCAGCAGCTTAGGGACAGGTAGCACAGATACGCAGTATTTT.

This clonotype came up many times. The chain links TRBV2 to TRBJ2-3; no reliable D call. Trimming removed 4 bases at V and 5 bases at J, with 13 bases between. The germline CDR1 and CDR2 sequences are SNHLY and FYNNEI. The CDR3 extends over 14 amino acids. This CDR3 is CASSVGLPGDTQYF. DNA for the CDR3: TGTGCCAGCAGTGTGGGTCTCCCCGGAGATACGCAGTATTTT.

This clonotype showed up many times. The chain uses TRBV6-2 or TRBV6-3 and TRBJ2-6, with a weak D call TRBD1 (5 bases). This CDR3 has 15 residues. In germline, CDR1 is MNHEY, CDR2 SVGEGT. Between the trimmed V and J ends, which lost 5 bases and 3 bases, there was a span of 11 bases. The CDR3 region has the DNA TGTGCCAGCAGTCCCACAGGTGGTGGGGCCAACGTCCTGACTTTC. Encoded protein: CASSPTGGGANVLTF.

This clonotype was found many times. The V call is TRBV5-1, the J call TRBJ1-1, with D perhaps matching TRBD1 (6 bases). This CDR3 region has 13 residues. The V gene's germline CDR1 is SGHRS and CDR2 YFSETQ. The V end was cut by 1 base, the J end by 5 bases, with 9 bases between. The CDR3 sequence: CASSLRGQTEAFF. The DNA of the CDR3 is TGCGCCAGCAGCTTGCGGGGACAAACTGAAGCTTTCTTT.

About this clonotype itself: With a much larger clone just one base away, this may be a read error. This rearrangement joins TRBV7-2 to TRBJ2-3, with D perhaps TRBD1 (5 bases). The CDR3 contains 14 residues. Germline CDR1 reads SGHTA; CDR2 reads FQGNSA. Deletions cut 6 bases from V and 7 bases from J, with 17 bases between. For the CDR3, the DNA is TGTGCCAGCAGTCAGGGAATAGCCGCCCATACGCAGTATTTT. Encoded protein: CASSQGIAAHTQYF.

The chain carries TRBV20-1 and TRBJ1-2; TRBD1 aligns across 7 bases. The CDR3 spans 14 residues. Germline V gene lookup returns CDR1 DFQATT and CDR2 SNEGSKA (reference sequence). The junction had 7 bases not matched to a gene; V was cut back by 1 base and J by 5 bases. This CDR3 reads CSARGTGQSYGYTF. CDR3 nucleotides: TGCAGTGCTAGAGGGACGGGACAGTCTTATGGCTACACCTTC.

This clonotype occurred many times. The V call is TRBV6-5, the J call TRBJ1-2; 8 bases fit TRBD1. Germline V gene sequence: CDR1 MNHEY, CDR2 SVGAGI. This CDR3 contains 15 residues. V trimming: 2 bases; J trimming: 4 bases; junction bases outside the gene matches: 6. CDR3 in amino acids: CASSYQSGGGYGYTF. CDR3 in DNA: TGTGCCAGCAGTTACCAATCAGGGGGCGGCTATGGCTACACCTTC.